The 10 T cell receptor beta chains presented below share a single source sample, sequenced in a study of blood T cell repertoires in COVID-19. Assay used: immunoSEQ multiplex PCR; TCRdb lists only in-frame clones, some missing. The sample carries about 140,000 clones, roughly 79% recorded once. Sequenced sample: peripheral blood. The origin of the receptors is a man aged 45-65 years with active or convalescent COVID-19.

CDR3 region: CASSLGTSGFPLYF. The CDR3 DNA reads as TGTGCCAGCAGCTTAGGGACTAGCGGGTTCCCTCTGTACTTC. The genes are TRBV11-2 and TRBJ2-7, with TRBD2 matching 11 bases. Germline-derived CDR1 and CDR2 are SGHAT and FQNNGV. This CDR3 contains 14 residues. J lost 12 bases, V lost 1 base, and 8 bases had no gene match. The variable domain in full, completed from reference TRBV11-2 and TRBJ2-7, reads EAGVAQSPRYKIIEKRQSVAFWCNPISGHATLYWYQQILGQGPKLLIQFQNNGVVDDSQLPKDRFSAERLKGVDSTLKIQPAKLEDSAVYLCASSLGTSGFPLYFGPGTRLTVT.

In its sample, this clone was seen once. V gene TRBV19 combines with J gene TRBJ2-3; 8 bases line up with TRBD2. Germline V gene data show CDR1 as LNHDA and CDR2 as SQIVND (reference sequence). The CDR3 extends over 15 amino acids. The junction had 11 bases not matched to a gene; V was cut back by 5 bases and J by 7 bases. CDR3 sequence (DNA): TGTGCCAGTAGTGCCGACAGCGGGAGCGGAAATACGCAGTATTTT. It is translated as CASSADSGSGNTQYF.

This chain connects TRBV24-1 to TRBJ1-5; 8 positions agree with TRBD1. The V gene's germline CDR1 is KGHDR and CDR2 SFDVKD. The CDR3 is made up of 15 amino acids. V gave up 7 bases and J gave up 2 bases; unmatched junction bases: 6. CDR3 sequence: CATSPQGAGNQPQHF. The CDR3 nucleotides are TGTGCCACCAGCCCTCAGGGGGCTGGCAATCAGCCCCAGCATTTT.

V usage is TRBV3-1 (or the pseudogene TRBV3-2) and J usage is TRBJ2-1; D is ambiguous. This CDR3 has 17 amino acids. V lost 0 bases to trimming and J lost 4 bases, with 16 bases between them. Germline CDR1 is LGHDT and CDR2 is YNNKEL (reference sequence). DNA of the CDR3: TGTGCCAGCAGCCAAGATTTGATGGCGGAAATATACAATGAGCAGTTCTTC. Residues: CASSQDLMAEIYNEQFF.

This chain links TRBV7-9 with TRBJ2-3; 8 positions agree with TRBD1. From germline, CDR1 is SEHNR and CDR2 FQNEAQ (reference sequence). The CDR3 consists of 16 residues. The J segment lost 6 bases and the V segment lost 5 bases, leaving 13 bases of the junction unmatched. The CDR3 loop is CASSATVGTGTDTQYF. In DNA form, the CDR3 reads TGTGCCAGCAGCGCCACCGTAGGGACAGGTACGGATACGCAGTATTTT.

J is TRBJ2-1 and V is TRBV12-3 or TRBV12-4; 7 bases align to TRBD1. Trimming at V came to 5 bases and at J to 6 bases, leaving 4 bases not matched to a gene. This CDR3 comprises 13 residues. CDR3 sequence: CASSPRTGNEQFF. In DNA, the CDR3 is TGTGCCAGCAGTCCGAGGACAGGCAATGAGCAGTTCTTC.

In this sample, this clone turned up a few times. The chain recombines TRBV6-1 with TRBJ2-5; perhaps TRBD1 as D (8 bases). V dropped 3 bases and J dropped 5 bases, with 22 bases sitting between them. CDR1 is MNHNS, CDR2 SASEGT, per germline. This CDR3 is 17 amino acids long. CDR3 sequence: CASSDGAGSRGRETQYF. CDR3 bases: TGTGCCAGCAGTGATGGAGCGGGATCCAGGGGGCGGGAGACCCAGTACTTC.

The J gene is TRBJ2-1, the V gene TRBV9; 10 bases agree with TRBD2. After removal of 3 bases from V and 9 bases from J, the junction contained 12 bases not matched to a gene. Germline CDR1 is SGDLS and CDR2 is YYNGEE. This CDR3 has 16 residues. As DNA, the CDR3 is TGTGCCAGCAGCGCTAAGAGGTCTAGCGGGAGCAGTGAGCAGTTCTTC. Its translation: CASSAKRSSGSSEQFF.

The V gene is TRBV27, the J gene TRBJ2-4, with 12 bases that match TRBD2. Germline loops: CDR1 MNHEY, CDR2 SMNVEV (reference sequence). This CDR3 comprises 15 residues. With V trimmed by 5 bases and J by 6 bases, 5 bases remained unmatched. The CDR3 is CASSRTSGDGNIQYF. The CDR3 DNA reads as TGTGCCAGCAGTCGGACTAGCGGGGACGGAAACATTCAGTACTTC.

With regard to this clone: One end of the junction is discordant with germline, which a read error may explain. The chain couples TRBV6-5 to TRBJ1-6; 7 nucleotides match TRBD1. Looked up from germline, CDR1 is MNHEY and CDR2 is SVGAGI. The CDR3 is 15 amino acids. The chain's CDR3 is CASSYSNQGDSPPHF. The DNA of the CDR3 is TGTGCCAGCAGTTACTCGAACCAGGGGGATTCACCCCCCCACTTT.